Listed below are T cell receptor beta chains from one sample, sequenced in a study of blood T cell repertoires in COVID-19. Assay used: immunoSEQ multiplex PCR; TCRdb lists only in-frame clones, some missing. The table has about 220,000 clones, around 86% seen once. The sequenced sample consisted of peripheral blood. Receptors were obtained from a human donor in a cohort sampled during active COVID-19. Each CDR3 is given with its conserved first and last residue.

V	J	CDR3
TRBV19	TRBJ2-6	CASTTRQGSPRSGANVLTF
TRBV19	TRBJ1-3	CASSIDRSSGNTIYF
TRBV9	TRBJ2-7	CASSGGVSGVASYEQYF
TRBV6-5	TRBJ1-1	CASRGHLNTEAFF
TRBV2	TRBJ1-2	CASSAMGAAQGYTF
TRBV28	TRBJ1-1	CASSLYSPPEAFF
TRBV9	TRBJ1-1	CASTPGGGLLQNTEAFF
TRBV18	TRBJ2-2	CASSPQYGNSGTGELFF
TRBV6-1	TRBJ2-1	CASSELGLTLNEQFF
TRBV24-1	TRBJ2-7	CATSDSSSGYEQYF
TRBV7-6	TRBJ2-7	CASSSNTPPGEQYF
TRBV7-9	TRBJ2-5	CASSRRTGAQETQYF
TRBV19	TRBJ2-7	CASSIGGGTYEQYF
TRBV7-3	TRBJ2-2	CASSLTKQTGELFF
TRBV4-3	TRBJ2-1	CASSQDLTSNEQFF
TRBV18	TRBJ2-7	CASSPAQGRGYEQYF
TRBV19	TRBJ1-2	CASSMGQGWDYGYTF
TRBV19	TRBJ2-1	CASSKTSGGPYNEQFF
TRBV28	TRBJ2-7	CASRTRLTYEQYF
TRBV21-1	TRBJ2-3	CASSPGDRGLGDTQYF
TRBV19	TRBJ2-2	CASSAGWVTGELFF
TRBV19	TRBJ2-2	CASGTSGNTGELFF
TRBV7-7	TRBJ2-5	CASSSDRGETQYF
TRBV12-3/TRBV12-4	TRBJ1-2	CASSQQENYGYTF